The following is a T cell receptor beta chain sequence with its context. Its matching antigen is unknown. V was clipped by 5 bases and J by 4 bases; unmatched bases: 6. CDR1 and CDR2 (germline): SEHNR, FQNEAQ (reference sequence). The CDR3 runs 15 residues. This specimen belongs to a study of T cell responses to AZD1222 COVID-19 vaccine. Study-level findings and limits: Baseline serostatus was positive in only a handful of AZD1222 recipients. Donors in the cohort were predominantly white British and more often female, and clonal diversity was possibly underestimated. Unmutated variant regions are reportedly the target of nearly half of TCRs that are spike-specific.

Clones were sequenced by immunoSEQ multiplex PCR, and TCRdb holds only the in-frame ones, with some missing. The sample includes 89,000 or so clones, roughly 84% of them seen just once. The chain carries TRBV7-9 and TRBJ2-5; TRBD2 matches at 11 bases. This receptor was taken from an adult who received the AZD1222 COVID-19 vaccine. The material sequenced was peripheral blood, taken 28 days after the second AZD1222 dose. The CDR3 DNA follows: TGTGCCAGCAGCGAACTAGCGGGGGTTGTAGAGACCCAGTACTTC. It yields the protein CASSELAGVVETQYF.